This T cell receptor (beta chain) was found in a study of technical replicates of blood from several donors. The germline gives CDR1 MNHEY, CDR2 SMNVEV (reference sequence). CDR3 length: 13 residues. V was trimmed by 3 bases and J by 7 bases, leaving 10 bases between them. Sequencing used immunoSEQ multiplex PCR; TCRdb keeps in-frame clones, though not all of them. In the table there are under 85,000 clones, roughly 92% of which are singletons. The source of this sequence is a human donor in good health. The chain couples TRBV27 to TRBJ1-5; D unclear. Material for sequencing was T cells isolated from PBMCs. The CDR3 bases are TGTGCCAGCAGTTTTAGCTCCATACAGCCCCAGCATTTT. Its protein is CASSFSSIQPQHF.